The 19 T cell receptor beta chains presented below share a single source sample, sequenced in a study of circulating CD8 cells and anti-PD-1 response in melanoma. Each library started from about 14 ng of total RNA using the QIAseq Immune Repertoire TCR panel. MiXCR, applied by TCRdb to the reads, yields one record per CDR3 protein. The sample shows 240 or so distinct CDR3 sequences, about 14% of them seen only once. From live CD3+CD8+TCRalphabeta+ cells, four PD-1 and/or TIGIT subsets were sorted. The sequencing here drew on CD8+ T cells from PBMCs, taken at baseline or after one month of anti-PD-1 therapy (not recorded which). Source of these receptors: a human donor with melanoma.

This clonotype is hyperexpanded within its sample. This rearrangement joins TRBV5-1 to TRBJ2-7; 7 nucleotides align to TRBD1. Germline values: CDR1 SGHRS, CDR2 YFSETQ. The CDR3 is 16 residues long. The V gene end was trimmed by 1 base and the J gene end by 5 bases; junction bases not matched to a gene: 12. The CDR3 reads CASSLNGMGTEDEQYF. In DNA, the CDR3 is TGCGCCAGCAGCTTGAATGGGATGGGGACAGAAGACGAGCAGTACTTC.

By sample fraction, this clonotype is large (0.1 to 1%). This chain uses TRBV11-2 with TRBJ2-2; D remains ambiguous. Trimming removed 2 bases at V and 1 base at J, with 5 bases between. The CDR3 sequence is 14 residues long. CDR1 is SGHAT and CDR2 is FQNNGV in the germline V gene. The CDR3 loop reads CASSLMRNTGELFF. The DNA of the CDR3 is TGTGCCAGCAGCTTAATGAGGAACACCGGGGAGCTGTTTTTT.

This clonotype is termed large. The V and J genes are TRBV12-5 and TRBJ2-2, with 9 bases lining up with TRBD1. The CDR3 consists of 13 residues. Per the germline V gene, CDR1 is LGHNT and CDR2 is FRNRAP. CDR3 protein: CETGGSNTGELFF. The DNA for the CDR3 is TGTGAAACAGGGGGCTCGAACACCGGGGAGCTGTTTTTT. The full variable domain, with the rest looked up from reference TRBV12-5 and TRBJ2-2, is DARVTQTPRHKVTEMGQEVTMRCQPILGHNTVFWYRQTMMQGLELLAYFRNRAPLDDSGMPKDRFSAEMPDATLATLKIQPSEPRDSAVYFCETGGSNTGELFFGEGSRLTVL.

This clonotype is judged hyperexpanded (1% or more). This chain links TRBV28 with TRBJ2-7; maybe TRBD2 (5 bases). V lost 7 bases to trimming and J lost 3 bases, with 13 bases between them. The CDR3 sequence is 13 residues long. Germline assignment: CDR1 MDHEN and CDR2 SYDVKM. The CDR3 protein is CASTGGAFYEQYF. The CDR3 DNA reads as TGTGCCAGCACAGGAGGAGCCTTCTACGAGCAGTACTTC. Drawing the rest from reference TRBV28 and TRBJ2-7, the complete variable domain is DVKVTQSSRYLVKRTGEKVFLECVQDMDHENMFWYRQDPGLGLRLIYFSYDVKMKEKGDIPEGYSVSREKKERFSLILESASTNQTSMYLCASTGGAFYEQYFGPGTRLTVT.

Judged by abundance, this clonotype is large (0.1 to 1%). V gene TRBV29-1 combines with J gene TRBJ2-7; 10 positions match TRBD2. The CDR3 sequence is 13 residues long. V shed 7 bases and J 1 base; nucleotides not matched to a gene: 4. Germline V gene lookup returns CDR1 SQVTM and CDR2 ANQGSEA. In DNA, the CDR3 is TGCAGCGCTGTAGCGGGGGGATCCTACGAGCAGTACTTC. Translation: CSAVAGGSYEQYF.

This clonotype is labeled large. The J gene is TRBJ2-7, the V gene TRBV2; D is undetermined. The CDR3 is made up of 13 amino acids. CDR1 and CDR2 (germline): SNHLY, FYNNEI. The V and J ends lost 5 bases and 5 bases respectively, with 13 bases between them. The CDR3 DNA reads TGTGCCAGCAGTACAATTCCGAACCACGAGCAGTACTTC. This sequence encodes CASSTIPNHEQYF.

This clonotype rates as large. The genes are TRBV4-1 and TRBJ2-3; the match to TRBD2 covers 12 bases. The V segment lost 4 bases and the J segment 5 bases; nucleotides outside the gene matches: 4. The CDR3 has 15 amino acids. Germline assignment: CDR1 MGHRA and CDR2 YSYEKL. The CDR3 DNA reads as TGCGCCAGCAGCCTTCAGACTAGCGGGAGAGATACGCAGTATTTT. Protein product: CASSLQTSGRDTQYF.

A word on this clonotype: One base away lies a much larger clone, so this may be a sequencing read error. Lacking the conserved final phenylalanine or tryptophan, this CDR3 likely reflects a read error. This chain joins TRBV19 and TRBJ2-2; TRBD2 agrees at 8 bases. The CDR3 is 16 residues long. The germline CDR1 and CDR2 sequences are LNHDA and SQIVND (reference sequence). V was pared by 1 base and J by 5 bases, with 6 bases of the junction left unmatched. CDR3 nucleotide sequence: TGTGCCAGTAGTATAGCCAGCGGGAGTCGGACCGGGGAGCTGTTTCAT. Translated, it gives CASSIASGSRTGELFH.

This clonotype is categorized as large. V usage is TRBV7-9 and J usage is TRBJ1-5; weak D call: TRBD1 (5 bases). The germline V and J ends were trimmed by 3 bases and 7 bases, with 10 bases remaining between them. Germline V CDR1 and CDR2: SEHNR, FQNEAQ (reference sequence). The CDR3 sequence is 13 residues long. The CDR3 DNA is TGTGCCAGCAGCTTCTCGGGGGACCAGCCCCAGCATTTT. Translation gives CASSFSGDQPQHF.

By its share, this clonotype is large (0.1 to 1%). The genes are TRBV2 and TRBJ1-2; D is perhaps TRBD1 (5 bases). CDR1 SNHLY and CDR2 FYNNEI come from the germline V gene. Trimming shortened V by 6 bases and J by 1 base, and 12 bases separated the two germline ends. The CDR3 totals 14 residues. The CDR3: CASRPDSFNYGYTF. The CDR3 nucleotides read TGTGCCAGCAGGCCCGACAGCTTTAACTATGGCTACACCTTC. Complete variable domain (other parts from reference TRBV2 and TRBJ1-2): EPEVTQTPSHQVTQMGQEVILRCVPISNHLYFYWYRQILGQKVEFLVSFYNNEISEKSEIFDDQFSVERPDGSNFTLKIRSTKLEDSAMYFCASRPDSFNYGYTFGSGTRLTVV.

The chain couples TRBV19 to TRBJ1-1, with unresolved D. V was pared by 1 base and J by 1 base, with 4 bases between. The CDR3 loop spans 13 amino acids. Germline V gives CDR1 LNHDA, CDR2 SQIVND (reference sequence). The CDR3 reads CASSIVRNTEAFF. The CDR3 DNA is TGTGCCAGTAGTATAGTGAGGAACACTGAAGCTTTCTTT.

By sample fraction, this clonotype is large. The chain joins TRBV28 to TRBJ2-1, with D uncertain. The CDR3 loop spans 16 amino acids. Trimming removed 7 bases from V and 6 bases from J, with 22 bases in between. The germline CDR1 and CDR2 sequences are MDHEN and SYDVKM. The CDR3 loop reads CASTPSVGLNGNEQFF. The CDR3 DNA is TGTGCCAGCACCCCCTCGGTCGGCCTTAACGGCAATGAGCAGTTCTTC. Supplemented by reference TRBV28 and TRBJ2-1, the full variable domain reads DVKVTQSSRYLVKRTGEKVFLECVQDMDHENMFWYRQDPGLGLRLIYFSYDVKMKEKGDIPEGYSVSREKKERFSLILESASTNQTSMYLCASTPSVGLNGNEQFFGPGTRLTVL.

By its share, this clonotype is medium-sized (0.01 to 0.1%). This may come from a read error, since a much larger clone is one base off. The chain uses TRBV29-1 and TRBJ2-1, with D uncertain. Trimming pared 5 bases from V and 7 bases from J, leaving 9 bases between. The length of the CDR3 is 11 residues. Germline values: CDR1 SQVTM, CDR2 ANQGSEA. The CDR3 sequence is CSVPIWNEQFF. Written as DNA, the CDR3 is TGCAGCGTTCCCATATGGAATGAGCAGTTCTTC.

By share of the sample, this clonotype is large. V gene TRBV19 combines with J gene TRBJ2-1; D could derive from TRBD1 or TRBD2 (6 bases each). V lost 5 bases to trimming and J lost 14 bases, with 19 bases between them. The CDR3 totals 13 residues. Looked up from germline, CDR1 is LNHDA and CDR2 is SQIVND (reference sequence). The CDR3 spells CASSFGFRGLEFF. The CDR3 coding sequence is TGTGCCAGTAGTTTTGGATTCAGGGGACTCGAGTTCTTC.

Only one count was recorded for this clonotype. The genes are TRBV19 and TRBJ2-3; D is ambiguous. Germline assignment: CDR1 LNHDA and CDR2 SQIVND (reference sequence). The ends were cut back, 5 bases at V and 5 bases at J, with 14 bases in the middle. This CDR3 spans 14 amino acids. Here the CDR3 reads CASSLVASRDTQYF. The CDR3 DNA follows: TGTGCCAGTAGTCTTGTGGCCTCCCGAGATACGCAGTATTTT. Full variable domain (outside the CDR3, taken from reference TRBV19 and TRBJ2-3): DGGITQSPKYLFRKEGQNVTLSCEQNLNHDAMYWYRQDPGQGLRLIYYSQIVNDFQKGDIAEGYSVSREKKESFPLTVTSAQKNPTAFYLCASSLVASRDTQYFGPGTRLTVL.

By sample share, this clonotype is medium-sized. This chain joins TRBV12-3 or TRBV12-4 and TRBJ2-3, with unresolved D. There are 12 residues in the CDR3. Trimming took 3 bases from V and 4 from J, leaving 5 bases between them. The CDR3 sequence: CASSFGPDTQYF. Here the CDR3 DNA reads TGTGCCAGCAGTTTCGGGCCAGATACGCAGTATTTT.

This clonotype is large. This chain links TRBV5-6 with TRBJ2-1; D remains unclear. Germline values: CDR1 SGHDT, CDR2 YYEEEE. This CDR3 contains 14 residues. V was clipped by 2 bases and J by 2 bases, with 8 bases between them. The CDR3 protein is CASSFPGPYNEQFF. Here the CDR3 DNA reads TGTGCCAGCAGCTTCCCCGGTCCCTACAATGAGCAGTTCTTC.

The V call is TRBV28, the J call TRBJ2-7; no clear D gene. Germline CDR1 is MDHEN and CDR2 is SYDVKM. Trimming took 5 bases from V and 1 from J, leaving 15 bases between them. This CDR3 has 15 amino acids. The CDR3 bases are TGTGCCAGCAGTCCGCGGACGGCGGATTCCTACGAGCAGTACTTC. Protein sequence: CASSPRTADSYEQYF.

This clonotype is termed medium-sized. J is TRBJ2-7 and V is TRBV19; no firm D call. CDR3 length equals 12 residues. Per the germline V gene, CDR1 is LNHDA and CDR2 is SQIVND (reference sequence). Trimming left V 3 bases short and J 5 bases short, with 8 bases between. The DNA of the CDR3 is TGTGCCAGTAGTATCGGGTGGGACGAGCAGTACTTC. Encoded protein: CASSIGWDEQYF.